This TCR beta chain stems from a study of OX40 agonist ivuxolimab in advanced cancers. The overall study: An agonistic human IgG2 monoclonal antibody against OX40 (CD134) was given. Across the patients, intravenous ivuxolimab was delivered every 2 weeks at 0.01 to 10 mg/kg.

A history of autoimmune disease or systemic immunosuppression excluded patients. Blood specimens came from baseline, cycle 4 day 1, and cycle 7 day 1. This clone appeared a single time. The protocol was immunoSEQ multiplex PCR, while the TCRdb copy is restricted to in-frame clones and leaves out a portion. The sample records about 55,000 clones, nearly 90% being singletons. The germline gives CDR1 LGHNA, CDR2 YNFKEQ. This CDR3 contains 15 residues. V shed 3 bases and J shed 5 bases, with 16 bases lying between them. This chain connects TRBV4-2 to TRBJ1-1, with a possible D match to TRBD1 (5 bases). The receptor was derived from an adult with an advanced solid tumor such as melanoma, head and neck, liver or kidney cancer. This material consisted of CD4+ or CD8+ T cells sorted from blood, taken in a trial of the OX40 agonist ivuxolimab. The CDR3: CASSQSLGGATEAFF. The CDR3 DNA reads as TGTGCCAGCAGCCAGAGTCTTGGAGGGGCGACTGAAGCTTTCTTT.